Below are 25 T cell receptor beta chains sequenced from a single sample in a study of CD4+ T cells in melanoma. Profiled with immunoSEQ multiplex PCR; TCRdb holds only in-frame clones, not every one. The data contain 110,000 to 150,000 clones, about 93% of them seen just once; the ten biggest clones take up more than 1.5%. The receptors originated from a human donor with melanoma.

The rearrangement uses TRBV6-5 and TRBJ2-7, with 7 bases lining up with TRBD1. V shed 2 bases, J shed 4 bases, and the junction held 11 bases outside the gene matches. Germline values: CDR1 MNHEY, CDR2 SVGAGI. CDR3 length: 16 residues. Here the CDR3 DNA reads TGTGCCAGCAGTTACCCTCCGCCGAACAGGGGTTACGAGCAGTACTTC. It specifies CASSYPPPNRGYEQYF.

The chain combines TRBV6-6 with TRBJ2-3, with no clear D. The V and J ends lost 2 bases and 6 bases respectively, with 15 bases between them. Germline CDR1 MNHNY, CDR2 SVGAGI (reference sequence). The CDR3 loop spans 15 amino acids. CDR3 bases: TGTGCCAGCAGTTACCCTGAAGTAGCCTCGGATACGCAGTATTTT. It yields the protein CASSYPEVASDTQYF.

The rearrangement uses TRBV27 and TRBJ1-1; weak D call: TRBD1 (6 bases). The CDR3 loop spans 12 amino acids. CDR1 MNHEY and CDR2 SMNVEV come from the germline V gene (reference sequence). The V end was cut by 4 bases, the J end by 6 bases, with 9 bases between. CDR3 sequence reads: CASSSGAAEAFF. The CDR3 DNA follows: TGTGCCAGCAGTTCGGGGGCGGCTGAAGCTTTCTTT.

CDR3 protein: CASSPMTSGRTGELFF. In nucleotides, the CDR3 is TGTGCCAGCTCACCGATGACTAGCGGGAGAACCGGGGAGCTGTTTTTT. J is TRBJ2-2 and V is TRBV18; 12 nucleotides agree with TRBD2. The V and J ends lost 3 bases and 5 bases, in that order; junction bases with no gene match: 4. Germline-derived CDR1 and CDR2 are KGHSH and LQKENI. The CDR3 is 16 residues long. The whole variable domain, filled in from reference TRBV18 and TRBJ2-2, reads NAGVMQNPRHLVRRRGQEARLRCSPMKGHSHVYWYRQLPEEGLKFMVYLQKENIIDESGMPKERFSAEFPKEGPSILRIQQVVRGDSAAYFCASSPMTSGRTGELFFGEGSRLTVL.

The gene calls are TRBV19 and TRBJ1-2; D unclear. CDR1 LNHDA and CDR2 SQIVND come from the germline V gene (reference sequence). This CDR3 spans 17 amino acids. V lost 0 bases and J lost 0, with 14 bases in between. The CDR3 DNA reads as TGTGCCAGTAGTATAGAGGGAGGGCTCTACTCTAACTATGGCTACACCTTC. Protein sequence: CASSIEGGLYSNYGYTF.

In this sample, this clone turned up a few times. V is TRBV5-8 and J is TRBJ2-7; TRBD1 matches 8 bases. The germline V gene encodes CDR1 SGHTS and CDR2 YDEGEE. The CDR3 is 15 residues long. The J segment lost 4 bases and the V segment lost 1 base, leaving 7 bases of the junction unmatched. CDR3 region: CASSLPTGDRYEQYF. The CDR3 DNA sequence: TGTGCCAGCAGCTTGCCGACAGGGGATAGGTACGAGCAGTACTTC. Supplemented by reference TRBV5-8 and TRBJ2-7, the full variable domain reads EAGVTQSPTHLIKTRGQQATLRCSPISGHTSVYWYQQALGLGLQFLLWYDEGEERNRGNFPPRFSGRQFPNYSSELNVNALELEDSALYLCASSLPTGDRYEQYFGPGTRLTVT.

The rearrangement uses TRBV7-3 and TRBJ2-7; D is perhaps TRBD2 (6 bases). V dropped 5 bases and J dropped 2 bases, with 19 bases sitting between them. The CDR3 contains 16 residues. Germline V gives CDR1 SGHTA, CDR2 FQGTGA. CDR3: CASSLLTSISPYEQYF. The CDR3 DNA reads TGTGCCAGCAGCCTCCTAACTAGCATTTCGCCCTACGAGCAGTACTTC.

This clone occurred once. DNA for the CDR3: TGTGCCAGTAGTGAGGCCGACAGCCCTGTCGGGGATGAGCAGTTCTTC. Translating gives CASSEADSPVGDEQFF. The chain employs TRBV19 and TRBJ2-1; the D call may be TRBD1 or TRBD2 (5 bases each). The V end was cut by 5 bases, the J end by 8 bases, with 22 bases between. The germline CDR1 and CDR2 sequences are LNHDA and SQIVND (reference sequence). This CDR3 has 16 residues.

This rearrangement joins TRBV5-8 to TRBJ1-1; D not resolved. The V end lost 6 bases, the J end lost 1 base, and 13 bases lay between the germline ends. This CDR3 is built from 14 residues. The germline V gene encodes CDR1 SGHTS and CDR2 YDEGEE. The CDR3 bases are TGTGCCAGCATCACCTCATTTGGGAACACTGAAGCTTTCTTT. It is translated as CASITSFGNTEAFF.

The chain employs TRBV15 and TRBJ2-5; 8 bases line up with TRBD2. Germline-derived CDR1 and CDR2 are LNHNV and YYDKDF (reference sequence). The CDR3 is made up of 16 amino acids. V was clipped by 1 base and J by 4 bases; unmatched bases: 8. CDR3 region: CATSRGPAGDRETQYF. Here the CDR3 DNA reads TGTGCCACCAGCAGAGGACCAGCGGGGGACCGAGAGACCCAGTACTTC. Variable domain in full (rest from reference TRBV15 and TRBJ2-5): DAMVIQNPRYQVTQFGKPVTLSCSQTLNHNVMYWYQQKSSQAPKLLFHYYDKDFNNEADTPDNFQSRRPNTSFCFLDIRSPGLGDTAMYLCATSRGPAGDRETQYFGPGTRLLVL.

The V and J genes are TRBV6-1 and TRBJ2-3, with 8 bases aligning to TRBD2. The ends lost 7 bases at V and 2 bases at J; junction bases unmatched: 8. Germline loops: CDR1 MNHNS, CDR2 SASEGT. This CDR3 has 15 residues. The CDR3 loop reads CASTRAGDATDTQYF. The CDR3 nucleotides are TGTGCCAGCACCCGAGCGGGGGATGCCACAGATACGCAGTATTTT.

On this clone itself: Other nucleotide sequences in the sample specify the same CDR3. The gene calls are TRBV12-5 and TRBJ1-6; D is perhaps TRBD1 (6 bases). CDR3 length: 13 amino acids. The germline CDR1 and CDR2 sequences are LGHNT and FRNRAP. Trimming left V 3 bases short and J 9 bases short, with 9 bases between. The CDR3 loop reads CASGLETGSPLHF. In nucleotides, the CDR3 is TGTGCTAGTGGTTTAGAGACAGGTTCACCCCTCCACTTT. Drawing the rest from reference TRBV12-5 and TRBJ1-6, the complete variable domain is DARVTQTPRHKVTEMGQEVTMRCQPILGHNTVFWYRQTMMQGLELLAYFRNRAPLDDSGMPKDRFSAEMPDATLATLKIQPSEPRDSAVYFCASGLETGSPLHFGNGTRLTVT.

The chain recombines TRBV5-1 with TRBJ2-5, with D hard to call. V lost 4 bases, J lost 4 bases, and 11 bases lay in between. The CDR3 is 13 amino acids. Germline CDR1 SGHRS, CDR2 YFSETQ. CDR3 sequence (DNA): TGCGCCAGCAGCCCCCTGAGTACAGAGACCCAGTACTTC. This gives the protein CASSPLSTETQYF.

CDR3 loop: CATGQGVDEQYF. The DNA of the CDR3 is TGTGCCACCGGACAGGGGGTCGACGAGCAGTACTTC. The chain joins TRBV2 to TRBJ2-5; the match to TRBD1 covers 10 bases. The J call may be wrong; the DNA end is better matched by TRBJ2-7. The length of the CDR3 is 12 residues. From germline, CDR1 is SNHLY and CDR2 FYNNEI.

The chain uses TRBV18 and TRBJ2-3, with 9 bases fitting TRBD2. This CDR3 spans 16 amino acids. The V gene's germline CDR1 is KGHSH and CDR2 LQKENI. The V segment lost 0 bases and the J segment 5 bases; nucleotides outside the gene matches: 6. The CDR3 loop is CASSPPGTSSGDTQYF. In DNA, the CDR3 is TGTGCCAGCTCACCACCGGGGACTAGCTCTGGAGATACGCAGTATTTT.

The rearrangement uses TRBV5-1 and TRBJ2-1; TRBD2 might be the D (6 bases). With 4 bases removed from V and 7 bases from J, the gap between germline ends came to 15 bases. Germline V CDR1 and CDR2: SGHRS, YFSETQ. This CDR3 comprises 14 residues. The CDR3 DNA reads TGCGCCAGCAGCCCCGGCGGGACGGGAAATGAGCAGTTCTTC. This translates into CASSPGGTGNEQFF.

With regard to this clone: The germline gene is not matched at one end of the junction; a read error may be the cause. The chain has TRBV19 and TRBJ1-5; D ambiguous. The germline CDR1 and CDR2 sequences are LNHDA and SQIVND (reference sequence). The CDR3 spans 14 residues. CDR3: CASSFRPSNQSQHF. Here the CDR3 DNA reads TGTGCCAGTAGCTTCAGGCCAAGCAATCAGTCCCAGCATTTT.

This chain connects TRBV5-1 to TRBJ1-1; 7 nucleotides match TRBD1. The germline CDR1 and CDR2 sequences are SGHRS and YFSETQ. Losses at the gene ends were 6 bases for V and 9 bases for J; bases not matched to a gene: 17. This CDR3 spans 15 amino acids. CDR3 sequence reads: CASTREPSGTEKAFF. CDR3 coding DNA: TGCGCCAGCACCCGGGAGCCGTCCGGGACAGAAAAAGCTTTCTTT.

The rearrangement links TRBV6-5 to TRBJ1-5; 7 nucleotides agree with TRBD1. V trimming: 2 bases; J trimming: 1 base; junction bases outside the gene matches: 2. CDR1 is MNHEY and CDR2 is SVGAGI in the germline V gene. This CDR3 has 15 residues. The CDR3 bases are TGTGCCAGCAGTTACCGACAGGGCAGCAATCAGCCCCAGCATTTT. It encodes CASSYRQGSNQPQHF.

CDR3 DNA: TGTGCCAGCAAGGGCAGACCACCAACTAATGAAAAACTGTTTTTT. Amino acids: CASKGRPPTNEKLFF. The rearrangement joins TRBV6-1 to TRBJ1-4; no clear D. The V end was cut by 7 bases, the J end by 0 bases, with 12 bases between. CDR1 and CDR2 (germline): MNHNS, SASEGT. The CDR3 runs 15 residues.

The V call is TRBV7-6, the J call TRBJ2-7, with 9 bases aligning to TRBD1. The length of the CDR3 is 15 residues. The germline CDR1 and CDR2 sequences are SGHVS and FNYEAQ. With 5 bases clipped from V and 2 bases from J, the junction kept 7 bases outside the gene matches. The CDR3 nucleotides read TGTGCCAGCAGCCGCCTGACAGGGGGTACCTACGAGCAGTACTTC. Protein: CASSRLTGGTYEQYF.

V gene TRBV10-2 combines with J gene TRBJ2-7; perhaps TRBD2 as D (7 bases). Germline values: CDR1 WSHSY, CDR2 SAAADI. V lost 9 bases, J lost 3 bases, and 33 bases lay in between. This CDR3 comprises 19 residues. CDR3 region: CASTPVGAGDKVGGYEQYF. The CDR3 DNA reads as TGCGCCAGTACCCCCGTTGGCGCGGGGGACAAGGTCGGAGGCTACGAGCAGTACTTC.

The chain couples TRBV27 to TRBJ2-3, with 9 bases that match TRBD1. Germline values: CDR1 MNHEY, CDR2 SMNVEV (reference sequence). CDR3 length equals 15 residues. Trimming took 11 bases from V and 6 from J; bases not matched to a gene: 15. CDR3 protein: CASRRPGTGLDTQYF. In DNA form, the CDR3 reads TGTGCCTCCCGGCGCCCCGGGACAGGGTTGGATACGCAGTATTTT.

This clone was recorded once. This chain connects TRBV5-1 to TRBJ2-3, with D tentatively TRBD1 (6 bases). V lost 2 bases and J lost 2, with 12 bases in between. CDR3 length: 15 amino acids. Germline V CDR1 and CDR2: SGHRS, YFSETQ. Here the CDR3 DNA reads TGCGCCAGCAGCTTACAGGGTCCCGACACAGATACGCAGTATTTT. As protein: CASSLQGPDTDTQYF.

The V and J genes are TRBV5-1 and TRBJ1-1; 9 positions match TRBD1. The CDR3 loop spans 14 amino acids. Germline V gene data show CDR1 as SGHRS and CDR2 as YFSETQ. V gave up 4 bases and J gave up 4 bases; unmatched junction bases: 5. The CDR3 is CASSKDRGFTEAFF. CDR3 DNA sequence: TGCGCCAGCAGCAAGGACAGGGGCTTCACTGAAGCTTTCTTT.